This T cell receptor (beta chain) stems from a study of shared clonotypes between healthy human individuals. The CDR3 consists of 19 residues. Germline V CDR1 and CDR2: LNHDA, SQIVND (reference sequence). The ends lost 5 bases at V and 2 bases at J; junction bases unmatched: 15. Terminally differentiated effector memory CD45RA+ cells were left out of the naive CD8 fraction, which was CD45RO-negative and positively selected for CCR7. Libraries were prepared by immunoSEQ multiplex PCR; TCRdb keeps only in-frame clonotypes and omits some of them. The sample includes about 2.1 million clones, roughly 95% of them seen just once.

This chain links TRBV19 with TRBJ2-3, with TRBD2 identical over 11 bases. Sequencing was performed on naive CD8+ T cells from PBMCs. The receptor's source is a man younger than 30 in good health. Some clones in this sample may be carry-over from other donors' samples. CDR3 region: CASSPRELAGAGDTDTQYF. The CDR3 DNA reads TGTGCCAGTAGTCCAAGGGAACTAGCGGGAGCCGGGGACACAGATACGCAGTATTTT.